This TCR beta chain came from a study of regulatory T cells in long-lasting Graves disease. Study results and limitations: Preferential use of TRBV28, TRBJ1-2 and TRBJ2-5 was seen in persistent disease.

This clonotype was observed a handful of times. Its antigen is not identified. Arm-PCR of CDR3 regions and iRepertoire HTBI primers were used to build TCR beta libraries. Original methodology: Analysis of the samples identified approximately 63 TRBV and 14 to 15 TRBJ segments. TCRdb analysed the multiplex PCR reads with MiXCR anew, one entry per CDR3 protein. TCRdb assigned the V and J calls; the authors' analysis was not used. The sample yields approximately 440,000 distinct CDR3 sequences, about a quarter seen once. CDR3 length: 14 residues. Looked up from germline, CDR1 is MNHEY and CDR2 is SVGEGT. V lost 4 bases and J 5 bases, leaving 15 bases between the germline ends. Time point reported: persistent/refractory GD, antithyroid drugs over 5 years with positive TRAb. Construction of the TCR library relied on RNA isolated from PBMCs. Graves' disease diagnosis used American Thyroid Association guidelines.

The receptor comes from a female donor with Graves disease. The starting material was peripheral blood mononuclear cells (PBMCs), obtained when the disease was refractory, from a patient treated with antithyroid drugs. The V call is TRBV6-2 or TRBV6-3, the J call TRBJ2-7; no firm D call. The CDR3 spells CASSFGPFSHEQYF. The CDR3 nucleotides are TGTGCCAGCAGTTTTGGACCATTTTCCCACGAGCAGTACTTC.